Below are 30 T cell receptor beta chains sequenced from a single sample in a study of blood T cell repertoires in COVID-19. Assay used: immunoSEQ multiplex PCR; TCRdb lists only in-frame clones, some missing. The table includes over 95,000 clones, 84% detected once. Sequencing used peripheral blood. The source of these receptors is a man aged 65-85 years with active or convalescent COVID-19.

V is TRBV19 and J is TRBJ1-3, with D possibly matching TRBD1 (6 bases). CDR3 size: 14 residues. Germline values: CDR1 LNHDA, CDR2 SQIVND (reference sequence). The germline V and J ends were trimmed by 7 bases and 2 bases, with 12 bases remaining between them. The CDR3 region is CASTPGHTGNTIYF. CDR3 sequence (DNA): TGTGCCAGTACCCCGGGACACACTGGAAACACCATATATTTT.

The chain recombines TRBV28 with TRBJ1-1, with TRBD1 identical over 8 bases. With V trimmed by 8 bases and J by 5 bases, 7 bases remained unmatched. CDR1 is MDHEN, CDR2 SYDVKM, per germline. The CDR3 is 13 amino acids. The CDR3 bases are TGTGCCAGCGGTCAGGGGGCGAAAACTGAAGCTTTCTTT. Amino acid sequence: CASGQGAKTEAFF.

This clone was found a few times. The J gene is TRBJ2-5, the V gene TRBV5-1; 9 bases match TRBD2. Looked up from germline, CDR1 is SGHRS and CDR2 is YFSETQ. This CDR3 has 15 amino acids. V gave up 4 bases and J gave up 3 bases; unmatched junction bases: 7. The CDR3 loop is CASSHSGGREETQYF. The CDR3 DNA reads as TGCGCCAGCAGCCACAGCGGGGGGCGCGAAGAGACCCAGTACTTC.

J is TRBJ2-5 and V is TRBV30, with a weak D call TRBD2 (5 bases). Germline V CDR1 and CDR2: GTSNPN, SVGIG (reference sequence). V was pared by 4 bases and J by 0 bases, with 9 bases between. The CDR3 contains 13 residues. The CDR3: CAWTGMYQETQYF. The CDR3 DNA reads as TGTGCCTGGACGGGGATGTACCAAGAGACCCAGTACTTC.

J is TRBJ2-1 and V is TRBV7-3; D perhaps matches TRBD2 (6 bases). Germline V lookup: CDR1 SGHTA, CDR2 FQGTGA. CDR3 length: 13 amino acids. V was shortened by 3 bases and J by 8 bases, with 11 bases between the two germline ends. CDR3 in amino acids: CASSFMREDEQFF. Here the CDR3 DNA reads TGTGCCAGCAGCTTTATGAGGGAGGATGAGCAGTTCTTC.

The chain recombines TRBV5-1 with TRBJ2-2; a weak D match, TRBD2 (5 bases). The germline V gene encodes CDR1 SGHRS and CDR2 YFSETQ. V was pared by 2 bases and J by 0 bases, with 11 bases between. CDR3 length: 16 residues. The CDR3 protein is CASSFEVGANTGELFF. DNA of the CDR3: TGCGCCAGCAGCTTTGAAGTCGGGGCGAACACCGGGGAGCTGTTTTTT.

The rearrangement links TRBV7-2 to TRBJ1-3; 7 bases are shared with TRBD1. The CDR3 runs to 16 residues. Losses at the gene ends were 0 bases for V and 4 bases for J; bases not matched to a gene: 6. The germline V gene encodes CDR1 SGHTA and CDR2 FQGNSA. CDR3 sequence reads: CASSLAPRGTGNTIYF. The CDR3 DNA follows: TGTGCCAGCAGCTTAGCCCCCAGGGGGACGGGAAACACCATATATTTT.

The CDR3 DNA sequence: TGTGCCAGCAGCGGCCGACTAAGGGTAGATACGCAGTATTTT. Its translation: CASSGRLRVDTQYF. This chain connects TRBV7-2 to TRBJ2-3, with a weak D call TRBD2 (5 bases). Germline assignment: CDR1 SGHTA and CDR2 FQGNSA. Trimming took 5 bases from V and 5 from J, leaving 14 bases between them. The CDR3 is made up of 14 amino acids.

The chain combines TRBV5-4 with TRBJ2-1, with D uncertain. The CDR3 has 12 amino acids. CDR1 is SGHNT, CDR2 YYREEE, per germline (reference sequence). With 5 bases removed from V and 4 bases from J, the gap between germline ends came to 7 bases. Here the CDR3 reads CASRATYNEQFF. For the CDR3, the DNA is TGTGCCAGCAGGGCGACTTACAATGAGCAGTTCTTC. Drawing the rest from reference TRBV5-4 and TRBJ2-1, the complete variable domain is ETGVTQSPTHLIKTRGQQVTLRCSSQSGHNTVSWYQQALGQGPQFIFQYYREEENGRGNFPPRFSGLQFPNYSSELNVNALELDDSALYLCASRATYNEQFFGPGTRLTVL.

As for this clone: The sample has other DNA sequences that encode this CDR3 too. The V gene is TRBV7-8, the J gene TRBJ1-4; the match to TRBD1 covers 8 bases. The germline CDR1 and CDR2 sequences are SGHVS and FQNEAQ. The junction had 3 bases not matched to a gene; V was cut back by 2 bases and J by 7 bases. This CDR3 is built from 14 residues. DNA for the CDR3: TGTGCCAGCAGCTTACAGGGGGCGCGTGAAAAACTGTTTTTT. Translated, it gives CASSLQGAREKLFF.

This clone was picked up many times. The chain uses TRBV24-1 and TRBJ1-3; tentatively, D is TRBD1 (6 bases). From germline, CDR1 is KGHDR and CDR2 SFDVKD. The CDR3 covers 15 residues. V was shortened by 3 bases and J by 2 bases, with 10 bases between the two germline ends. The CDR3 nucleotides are TGTGCCACCAGTGATCCCCGACAGGCTGGAAACACCATATATTTT. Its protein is CATSDPRQAGNTIYF.

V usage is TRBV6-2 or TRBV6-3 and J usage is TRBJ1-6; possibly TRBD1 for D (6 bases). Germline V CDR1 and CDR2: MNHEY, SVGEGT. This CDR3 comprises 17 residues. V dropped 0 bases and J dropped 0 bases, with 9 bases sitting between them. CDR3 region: CASSYSDRSSYNSPLHF. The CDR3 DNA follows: TGTGCCAGCAGTTACTCGGACAGAAGCTCCTATAATTCACCCCTCCACTTT.

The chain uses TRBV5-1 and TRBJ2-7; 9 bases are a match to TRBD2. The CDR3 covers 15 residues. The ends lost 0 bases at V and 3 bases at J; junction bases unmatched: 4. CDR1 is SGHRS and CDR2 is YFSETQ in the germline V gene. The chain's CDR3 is CASSLGSGGNYEQYF. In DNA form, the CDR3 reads TGCGCCAGCAGCTTGGGTAGCGGGGGAAACTACGAGCAGTACTTC.

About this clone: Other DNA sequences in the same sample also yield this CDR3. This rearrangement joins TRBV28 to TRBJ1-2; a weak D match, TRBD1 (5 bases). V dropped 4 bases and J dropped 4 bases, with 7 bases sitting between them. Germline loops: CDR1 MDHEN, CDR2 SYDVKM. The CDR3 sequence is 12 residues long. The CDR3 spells CASSSGGYGYTF. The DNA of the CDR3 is TGTGCCAGCAGTTCGGGGGGCTATGGCTACACCTTC.

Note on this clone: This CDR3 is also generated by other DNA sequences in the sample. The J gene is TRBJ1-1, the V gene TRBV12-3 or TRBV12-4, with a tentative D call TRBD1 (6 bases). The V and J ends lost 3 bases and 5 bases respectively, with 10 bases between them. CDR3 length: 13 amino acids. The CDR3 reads CASSLGGGTEAFF. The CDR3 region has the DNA TGTGCCAGCAGTTTGGGAGGGGGGACTGAAGCTTTCTTT.

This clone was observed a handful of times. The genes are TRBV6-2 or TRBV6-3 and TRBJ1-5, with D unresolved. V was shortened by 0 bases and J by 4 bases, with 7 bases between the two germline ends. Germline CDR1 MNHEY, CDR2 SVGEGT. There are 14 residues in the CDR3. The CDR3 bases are TGTGCCAGCAGTTACTCGAACGGGAATCAGCCCCAGCATTTT. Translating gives CASSYSNGNQPQHF.

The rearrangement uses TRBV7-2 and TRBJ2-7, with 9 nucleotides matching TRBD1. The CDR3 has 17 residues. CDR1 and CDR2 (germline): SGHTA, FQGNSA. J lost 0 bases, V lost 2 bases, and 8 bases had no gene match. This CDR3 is CASSLWGGQGGSYEQYF. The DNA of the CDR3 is TGTGCCAGCAGCTTATGGGGGGGACAGGGAGGCTCCTACGAGCAGTACTTC.

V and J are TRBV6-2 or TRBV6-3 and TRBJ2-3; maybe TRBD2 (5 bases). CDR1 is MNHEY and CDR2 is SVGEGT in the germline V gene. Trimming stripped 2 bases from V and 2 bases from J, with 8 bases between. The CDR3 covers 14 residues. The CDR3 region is CASSYGRDTDTQYF. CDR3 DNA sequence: TGTGCCAGCAGTTACGGTCGGGACACAGATACGCAGTATTTT.

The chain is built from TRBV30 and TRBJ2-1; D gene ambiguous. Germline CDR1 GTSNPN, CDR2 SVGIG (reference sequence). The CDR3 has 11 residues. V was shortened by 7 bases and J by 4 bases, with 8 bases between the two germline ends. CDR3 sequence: CAFRAYNEQFF. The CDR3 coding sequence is TGTGCCTTTAGAGCTTACAATGAGCAGTTCTTC. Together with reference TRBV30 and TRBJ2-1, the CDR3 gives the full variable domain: SQTIHQWPATLVQPVGSPLSLECTVEGTSNPNLYWYRQAAGRGLQLLFYSVGIGQISSEVPQNLSASRPQDRQFILSSKKLLLSDSGFYLCAFRAYNEQFFGPGTRLTVL.

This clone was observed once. This chain's CDR3 is CASSSPLRASPLHF. The CDR3 DNA follows: TGTGCCAGCAGTTCCCCATTGAGAGCCTCACCCCTCCACTTT. The J gene is TRBJ1-6, the V gene TRBV27; D is unclear. V was clipped by 4 bases and J by 10 bases, with 14 bases between them. This CDR3 is 14 amino acids long. Germline values: CDR1 MNHEY, CDR2 SMNVEV (reference sequence).

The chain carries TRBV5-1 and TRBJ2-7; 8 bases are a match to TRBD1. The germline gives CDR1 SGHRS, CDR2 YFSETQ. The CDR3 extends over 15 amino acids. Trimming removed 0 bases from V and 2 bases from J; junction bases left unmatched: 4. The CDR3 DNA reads TGCGCCAGCAGCTTGGAGCAGGGGGCCCCCTACGAGCAGTACTTC. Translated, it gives CASSLEQGAPYEQYF.

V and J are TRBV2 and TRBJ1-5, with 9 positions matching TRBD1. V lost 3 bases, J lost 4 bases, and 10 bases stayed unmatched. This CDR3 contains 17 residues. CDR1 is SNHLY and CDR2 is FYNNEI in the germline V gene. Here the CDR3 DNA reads TGTGCCAGCAGTGAGCAAGTCGTTGGGACAGGGAATCAGCCCCAGCATTTT. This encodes CASSEQVVGTGNQPQHF.

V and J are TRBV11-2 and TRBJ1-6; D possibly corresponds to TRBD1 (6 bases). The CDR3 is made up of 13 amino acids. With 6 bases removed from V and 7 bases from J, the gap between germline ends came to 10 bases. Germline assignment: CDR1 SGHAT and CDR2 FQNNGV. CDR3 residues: CASSSTGNSPLHF. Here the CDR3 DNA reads TGTGCCAGCAGTTCAACAGGGAATTCACCCCTCCACTTT. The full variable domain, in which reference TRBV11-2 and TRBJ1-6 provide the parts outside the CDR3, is EAGVAQSPRYKIIEKRQSVAFWCNPISGHATLYWYQQILGQGPKLLIQFQNNGVVDDSQLPKDRFSAERLKGVDSTLKIQPAKLEDSAVYLCASSSTGNSPLHFGNGTRLTVT.

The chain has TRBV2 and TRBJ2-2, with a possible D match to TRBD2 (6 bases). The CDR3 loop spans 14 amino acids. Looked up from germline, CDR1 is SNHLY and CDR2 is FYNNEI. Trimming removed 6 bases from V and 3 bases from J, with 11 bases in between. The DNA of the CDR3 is TGTGCCAGCAGGCAGGGACTTTACACCGGGGAGCTGTTTTTT. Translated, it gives CASRQGLYTGELFF.

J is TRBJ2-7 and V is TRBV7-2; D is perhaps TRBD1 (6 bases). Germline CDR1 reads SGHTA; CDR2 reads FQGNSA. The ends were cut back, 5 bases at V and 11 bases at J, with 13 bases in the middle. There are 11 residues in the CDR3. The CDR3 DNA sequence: TGTGCCAGCAGCGCCATGCAGGGGAAGTACTTC. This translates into CASSAMQGKYF.

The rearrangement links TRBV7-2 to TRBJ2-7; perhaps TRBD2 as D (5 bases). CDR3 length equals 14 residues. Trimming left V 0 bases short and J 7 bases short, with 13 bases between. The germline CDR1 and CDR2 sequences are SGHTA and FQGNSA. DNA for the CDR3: TGTGCCAGCAGCTTAGCGGTCAATCGAGGGGAGCAGTACTTC. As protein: CASSLAVNRGEQYF.

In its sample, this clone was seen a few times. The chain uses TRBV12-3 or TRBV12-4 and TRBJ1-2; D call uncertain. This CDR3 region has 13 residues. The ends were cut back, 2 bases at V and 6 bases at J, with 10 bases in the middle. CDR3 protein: CASSLLQKNGYTF. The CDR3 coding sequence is TGTGCCAGCAGTTTACTACAGAAGAATGGCTACACCTTC.

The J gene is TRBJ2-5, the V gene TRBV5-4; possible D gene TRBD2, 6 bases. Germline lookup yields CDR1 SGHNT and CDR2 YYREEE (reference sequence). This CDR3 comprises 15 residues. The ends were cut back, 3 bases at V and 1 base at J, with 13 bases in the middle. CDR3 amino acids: CASSYKLAGQETQYF. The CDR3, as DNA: TGTGCCAGCAGCTACAAACTAGCCGGCCAAGAGACCCAGTACTTC.

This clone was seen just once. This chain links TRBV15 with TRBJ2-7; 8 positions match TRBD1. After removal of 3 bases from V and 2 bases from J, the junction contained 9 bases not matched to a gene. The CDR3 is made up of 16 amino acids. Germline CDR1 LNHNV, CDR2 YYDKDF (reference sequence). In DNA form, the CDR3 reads TGTGCCACCAGCAGGTACCGGGACAGGTCCCCCTACGAGCAGTACTTC. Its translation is CATSRYRDRSPYEQYF.

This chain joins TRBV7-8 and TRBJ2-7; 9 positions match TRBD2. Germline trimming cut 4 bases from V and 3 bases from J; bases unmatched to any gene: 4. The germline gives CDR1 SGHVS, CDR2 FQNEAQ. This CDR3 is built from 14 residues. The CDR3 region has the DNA TGTGCCAGCAGCTATCTAGCGGGAATCTACGAGCAGTACTTC. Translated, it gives CASSYLAGIYEQYF.